This T cell receptor (beta chain) emerged from a study of CD8 T cells in ankylosing spondylitis (dated by TCRdb to the late 2010s). Describing the broader study: To find TCR variants linked to disease, the study profiled T cell receptor beta repertoires in ankylosing spondylitis patients and healthy donors. In total, the full study cohort was made up of some 110 healthy donors and 20 to 25 ankylosing spondylitis patients. Peripheral blood was sampled, and synovial fluid was also collected from ankylosing spondylitis patients.

Sequencing relied on an Illumina HiSeq 2500. Quantitative 5'-RACE with molecular barcodes was used to prepare TCR beta libraries. In the authors' own workflow: Disease-linked TCR variants were identified with a new computational method built on a probabilistic model of VDJ rearrangement. TCRdb took the public reads, trimmed them with fastp at Q25, ran MiXCR for clone calling and kept in-frame beta chains. All rows with the same CDR3 protein become a single entry with the most common DNA and genes. The V and J calls shown here were made by TCRdb, not taken from the authors' results. Recorded for this sample are under 250,000 distinct CDR3 sequences; 6% to 8% of them occurred a single time. The ten top clones hold approximately 15% of the sample. This clonotype was observed at least ten times. This receptor's antigen is unknown. Nothing much larger sits one base from this clone, and base qualities are not available.

The study at large found these results: A CD8+ phenotype was shown by the disease-linked clones, which were found at relatively low frequencies in peripheral blood. Blood from ankylosing spondylitis patients appeared to be characterized by a TCR beta motif composed of roughly eight highly homologous amino acid variants. Significant enrichment of the disease-linked clones was reported in matched synovial fluid samples from ankylosing spondylitis patients. Some TCR beta motif variants had previously been reported in synovial fluid and blood of reactive arthritis patients, which suggested common disease-initiation mechanisms.

This TCR was sampled from a male donor with ankylosing spondylitis. Sequencing was done on a sample of blood, either unsorted or a sorted T cell fraction (not recorded which).

The CDR3 region reads CASSYSKTGPYGYTF. The nucleotides are TGTGCCAGCAGTTACTCGAAAACAGGGCCCTATGGCTACACCTTC. This chain is built from TRBV6-5 and TRBJ1-2; TRBD1 is possibly the D segment (6 matching bases). CDR1 and CDR2, looked up from the germline V gene, are MNHEY and SVGAGI. From the cysteine up to the phenylalanine, the CDR3 has a length of 15 residues. The CDR3 DNA has 45 bases and is translated from base 1. V is clipped by 0 bases and J by 4 bases, and the sequence between their germline boundaries is 12 bases long.